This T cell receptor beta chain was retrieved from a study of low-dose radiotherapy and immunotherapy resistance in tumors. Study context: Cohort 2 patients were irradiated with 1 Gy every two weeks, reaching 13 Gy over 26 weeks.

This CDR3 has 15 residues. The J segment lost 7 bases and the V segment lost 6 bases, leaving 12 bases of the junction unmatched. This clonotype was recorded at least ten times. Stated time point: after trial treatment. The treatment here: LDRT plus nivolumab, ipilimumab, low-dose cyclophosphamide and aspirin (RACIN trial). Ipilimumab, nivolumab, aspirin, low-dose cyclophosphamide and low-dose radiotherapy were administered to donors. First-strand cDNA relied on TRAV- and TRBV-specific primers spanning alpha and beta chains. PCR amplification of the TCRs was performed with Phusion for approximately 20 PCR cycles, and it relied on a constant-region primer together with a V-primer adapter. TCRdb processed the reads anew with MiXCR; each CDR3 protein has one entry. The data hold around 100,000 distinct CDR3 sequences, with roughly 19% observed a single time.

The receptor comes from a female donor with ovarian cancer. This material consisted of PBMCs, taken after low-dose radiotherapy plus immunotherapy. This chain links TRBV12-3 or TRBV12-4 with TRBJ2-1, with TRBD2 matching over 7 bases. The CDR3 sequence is CASRGTGGGGNEQFF. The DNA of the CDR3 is TGTGCCAGCAGGGGGACTGGGGGGGGGGGGAATGAGCAGTTCTTC.